This entry is about one T cell receptor (beta chain). The antigen remains undetermined. Random hexamers were used to reverse transcribe an amount of about 0.45 to 1 ug RNA. TCR beta CDR3 was amplified by immunoSEQ covering 54 Vbeta and 13 Jbeta. Using its own MiXCR run on the immunoSEQ multiplex PCR reads, TCRdb lists one record per CDR3 protein. The repertoire holds 150,000 to 200,000 distinct CDR3 sequences, 85% to 95% seen once, with around 0.094% in the top ten. Germline values: CDR1 LGHDT, CDR2 YNNKEL (reference sequence). CDR3 size: 17 residues. Trimming at V came to 4 bases and at J to 6 bases, leaving 12 bases not matched to a gene. The record originates from a study of CD8 T cells in Susac syndrome. Study-wide context: Patients with Susac syndrome were therapy-naive, treated with corticosteroids, or treated with intravenous immunoglobulin alone when blood was collected. Study-wide points: The CD4+ T cell repertoire of patients with Susac syndrome showed no detectable clonal expansion.

The chain is built from TRBV3-1 and TRBJ2-7; TRBD2 matches at 13 bases. The source of this sequence is a human donor with Susac syndrome. Sequencing was done on a sample of CD4+ T cells from PBMCs. In DNA, the CDR3 is TGTGCCAGCAGCCCCTTCTTACTAGCGGGAGGGCCCGGCGAGCAGTACTTC. It is translated as CASSPFLLAGGPGEQYF.